The 3 T cell receptor beta chains in this list originate from one sample, sequenced in a study of OX40 agonist ivuxolimab in advanced cancers. Profiling relied on immunoSEQ multiplex PCR, and the TCRdb table lists in-frame clones only, not all of them. The repertoire includes about 88,000 clones, more than 70% of them detected once, and 0.22% sits in the top ten. Material: CD4+ or CD8+ T cells sorted from blood, obtained in a trial of the OX40 agonist ivuxolimab. The receptor source for this set is an adult with an advanced solid tumor such as melanoma, head and neck, liver or kidney cancer.

The chain is built from TRBV6-9 and TRBJ1-2; D perhaps matches TRBD1 (6 bases). Germline CDR1 MNHGY, CDR2 SVAAGI. The V end was cut by 4 bases, the J end by 8 bases, with 11 bases between. The CDR3 spans 12 residues. This CDR3 is CASSWAGDGYTF. CDR3 bases: TGTGCCAGCAGTTGGGCAGGGGACGGCTACACCTTC.

This clone came up once. The chain links TRBV6-1 to TRBJ1-4, with D perhaps matching TRBD1 (6 bases). Looked up from germline, CDR1 is MNHNS and CDR2 is SASEGT. The CDR3 length is 15 residues. The V end lost 5 bases, the J end lost 3 bases, and 13 bases lay between the germline ends. The CDR3 loop is CASSKGQLPNEKLFF. The CDR3 nucleotides read TGTGCCAGCAGTAAAGGACAGCTTCCTAATGAAAAACTGTTTTTT.

The chain joins TRBV11-3 to TRBJ1-2; D may be TRBD1 (5 bases). The CDR3 length is 20 residues. The V gene lost 4 bases and the J gene lost 2 bases, with 29 bases spanning the gap. From germline, CDR1 is SGHNT and CDR2 YENEEA. The CDR3 region has the DNA TGTGCCAGCAGCTCGGGGGGTGGGTTTGAGGGTACCCTTAAAAACTATGGCTACACCTTC. Translated, it gives CASSSGGGFEGTLKNYGYTF.